Listed below are T cell receptor beta chains from one sample, sequenced in a study of cytomegalovirus exposure and HLA in healthy donors. Data came from immunoSEQ multiplex PCR; TCRdb stores just in-frame clones and leaves some out. The data show about 180,000 clones, around 80% seen once. Sample: PBMCs. The origin of the receptors is a young woman in good health and CMV-seropositive. Both conserved end residues are part of each CDR3. A D gene is named only where the DNA matches it firmly. Size tells how often a clone was seen (once, few, many) or the class of an expanded clone, and some rows leave it out.

CDR3	DNA	D	size	V	J
CASSSQTSRGYTF	TGTGCCAGCAGTTCCCAGACCTCCCGGGGGTACACCTTC	-	once	TRBV28	TRBJ1-2
CASSPSDWTSGSRVDEQYF	TGTGCCAGCAGTCCATCGGATTGGACTAGCGGGAGTAGGGTGGACGAGCAGTACTTC	TRBD2	-	TRBV27	TRBJ2-7
CASSSDPGLAPGGQFF	TGCGCCAGCAGTTCCGATCCGGGACTAGCCCCGGGCGGGCAGTTCTTC	TRBD2	-	TRBV5-1	TRBJ2-1
CASSEVPSGDTQYF	TGTGCCAGCAGTGAAGTGCCTAGCGGGGATACGCAGTATTTT	TRBD2	few	TRBV2	TRBJ2-3
CASSRGGGGSYEQYF	TGTGCCAGCAGCAGAGGGGGGGGCGGAAGCTACGAGCAGTACTTC	-	once	TRBV9	TRBJ2-7
CAWSKLAVDGIQYF	TGTGCCTGGAGTAAGCTGGCGGTAGATGGCATTCAGTACTTC	-	-	TRBV30	TRBJ2-4
CASSLVDSGNQPQHF	TGTGCCAGCAGCTTGGTGGACAGCGGCAATCAGCCCCAGCATTTT	-	-	TRBV5-5	TRBJ1-5
CASSVGEAPNYGYTF	TGTGCCAGTAGTGTGGGAGAGGCCCCGAACTATGGCTACACCTTC	-	-	TRBV19	TRBJ1-2
CASSPGGQGEDTWGNEKLFF	TGCGCCAGCAGCCCCGGAGGGCAGGGGGAAGACACGTGGGGGAATGAAAAACTGTTTTTT	TRBD1	-	TRBV4-1	TRBJ1-4
CASSLNTGVGGYTF	TGTGCCAGCAGCCTAAATACAGGGGTCGGCGGCTACACCTTC	TRBD1	-	TRBV5-5	TRBJ1-2
CASSYKYLMNTEAFF	TGTGCCAGCAGTTATAAGTACCTAATGAACACTGAAGCTTTCTTT	-	-	TRBV27	TRBJ1-1
CASRSGQATEQYF	TGTGCCAGCAGAAGTGGACAGGCGACCGAGCAGTACTTC	TRBD1	-	TRBV6-1	TRBJ2-7
CASTKANGYTF	TGTGCCAGCACCAAAGCTAATGGCTACACCTTC	-	-	TRBV6-1	TRBJ1-2
CASRQGAVGKTQYF	TGTGCCAGCAGACAGGGGGCCGTAGGGAAGACCCAGTACTTC	TRBD1	few	TRBV2	TRBJ2-5
CASSLGRSNQPQHF	TGTGCCAGCAGCTTAGGCAGGTCGAATCAGCCCCAGCATTTT	-	-	TRBV13	TRBJ1-5
CASSLAGGDNEQFF	TGTGCCAGCAGCCTAGCGGGAGGCGACAATGAGCAGTTCTTC	TRBD2	-	TRBV25-1	TRBJ2-1
CASSPVGGSGEKLFF	TGTGCCAGCAGCCCAGTGGGAGGGTCGGGTGAAAAACTGTTTTTT	-	few	TRBV7-2	TRBJ1-4
CSGGDSNTEAFF	TGCAGCGGGGGGGACAGCAACACTGAAGCTTTCTTT	TRBD1	-	TRBV29-1	TRBJ1-1
CASSLGLAEADTQYF	TGTGCCAGCAGCCTTGGACTAGCGGAGGCAGATACGCAGTATTTT	TRBD2	-	TRBV7-2	TRBJ2-3
CASSNQAKVETQYF	TGTGCCAGCAGCAACCAGGCGAAGGTGGAGACCCAGTACTTC	-	few	TRBV7-7	TRBJ2-5
CASSLSGEKLFF	TGTGCCAGCAGTTTATCGGGGGAAAAACTGTTTTTT	-	few	TRBV2	TRBJ1-4
CASSVGGQVHQTQYF	TGTGCCAGCAGCGTAGGGGGACAGGTCCACCAGACCCAGTACTTC	TRBD1	-	TRBV9	TRBJ2-5
CASSYRRGETQYF	TGTGCCAGCAGTTATAGGCGGGGGGAGACCCAGTACTTC	TRBD2	-	TRBV6-5	TRBJ2-5
CASSTRAGEETQYF	TGTGCCAGCAGCACCAGGGCGGGGGAAGAGACCCAGTACTTC	TRBD2	-	TRBV11-1	TRBJ2-5
CAWTPNWGTGATFGQPQHF	TGTGCCTGGACGCCAAATTGGGGGACAGGGGCTACCTTCGGTCAGCCCCAGCATTTT	TRBD1	-	TRBV30	TRBJ1-5
CAWSVLITEAFF	TGTGCCTGGAGTGTACTTATTACTGAAGCTTTCTTT	-	-	TRBV30	TRBJ1-1
CASSRRDRYEKLFF	TGTGCCAGCAGCCGCCGGGACAGATATGAAAAACTGTTTTTT	TRBD1	-	TRBV6-5	TRBJ1-4
CASSGGVAGGYNEQFF	TGTGCCAGCAGTGGGGGAGTAGCGGGAGGGTACAATGAGCAGTTCTTC	TRBD2	few	TRBV6-1	TRBJ2-1
CARSLVTSSDHYEQYF	TGTGCCAGAAGCTTGGTGACTAGCTCTGACCACTACGAGCAGTACTTC	TRBD2	-	TRBV5-3	TRBJ2-7
CAITTGQGDTQYF	TGTGCCATCACCACGGGACAGGGAGATACGCAGTATTTT	TRBD1	-	TRBV10-3	TRBJ2-3
CASSIGVQGTTEAFF	TGTGCCAGTAGTATTGGGGTCCAGGGTACTACTGAAGCTTTCTTT	-	-	TRBV19	TRBJ1-1
CASSQDDRGIKRSQWEQYF	TGTGCCAGCAGCCAAGACGACAGGGGTATCAAGCGGAGCCAGTGGGAGCAGTACTTC	TRBD1	-	TRBV14	TRBJ2-7
CASSGTRAGGPGETQYF	TGCGCCAGCAGTGGGACGAGGGCGGGAGGGCCTGGTGAGACCCAGTACTTC	TRBD2	-	TRBV10-2	TRBJ2-5
CASSFTGYTEAFF	TGTGCCAGCAGCTTTACGGGATACACTGAAGCTTTCTTT	-	-	TRBV5-8	TRBJ1-1
CASSLTSSLWEQYF	TGTGCCAGCAGTTTAACTAGCAGTTTATGGGAGCAGTACTTC	-	-	TRBV27	TRBJ2-7
CASSPEGGSGVSTDTQYF	TGTGCCAGCAGTCCCGAAGGAGGCTCGGGAGTTAGCACAGATACGCAGTATTTT	-	-	TRBV28	TRBJ2-3
CASSSPSTSYNEQFF	TGTGCCAGCAGTTCCCCCTCTACCTCCTACAATGAGCAGTTCTTC	-	-	TRBV6-5	TRBJ2-1